This passage covers 8 T cell receptor beta chains from one sample sequenced in a study of blood T cell repertoires in COVID-19. TCRdb's table, derived via immunoSEQ multiplex PCR, lists solely in-frame clones and lacks some. The sample has about 400,000 clones; approximately 87% are singletons. Sequencing input: PBMCs or T cells enriched from blood (not recorded which). These receptor sequences come from a woman aged 45-65 years who had recovered from COVID-19.

The chain recombines TRBV6-5 with TRBJ2-7, with 8 nucleotides matching TRBD1. This CDR3 is built from 13 residues. Germline V gene data show CDR1 as MNHEY and CDR2 as SVGAGI. The V and J ends lost 6 bases and 1 base, in that order; junction bases with no gene match: 2. This chain's CDR3 is CASRDRASYEQYF. The CDR3 nucleotides are TGTGCCAGCAGGGACAGGGCTTCCTACGAGCAGTACTTC.

This chain connects TRBV5-5 to TRBJ1-1; D is undetermined. The germline V gene has CDR1 SGHKS and CDR2 YYEKEE (reference sequence). The CDR3 length is 13 residues. V lost 4 bases and J 7 bases, leaving 14 bases between the germline ends. The CDR3 DNA sequence: TGTGCCAGCAGCCAACTTAGCCATTATGAAGCTTTCTTT. As protein: CASSQLSHYEAFF.

V and J are TRBV14 and TRBJ2-5; D is perhaps TRBD1 (6 bases). Per the germline V gene, CDR1 is SGHDN and CDR2 is FVKESK. CDR3 size: 15 residues. Trimming cost V 2 bases and J 5 bases, with 15 bases left between them. The CDR3 DNA sequence: TGTGCCAGCAGCCAAAACAGGGCCGGGGCTGAGACCCAGTACTTC. It yields the protein CASSQNRAGAETQYF. The complete variable domain, with remaining parts taken from reference TRBV14 and TRBJ2-5, reads EAGVTQFPSHSVIEKGQTVTLRCDPISGHDNLYWYRRVMGKEIKFLLHFVKESKQDESGMPNNRFLAERTGGTYSTLKVQPAELEDSGVYFCASSQNRAGAETQYFGPGTRLLVL.

This chain uses TRBV13 with TRBJ2-7, with 7 bases lining up with TRBD2. The germline CDR1 and CDR2 sequences are PRHDT and FYEKMQ (reference sequence). Trimming at V came to 5 bases and at J to 8 bases, leaving 21 bases not matched to a gene. CDR3 length: 17 residues. The DNA of the CDR3 is TGTGCCAGCAGCCCCGGGAAGGGAGGGTTGTCTACGTTGAAGCAGTACTTC. Protein: CASSPGKGGLSTLKQYF. The full variable domain, in which reference TRBV13 and TRBJ2-7 provide the parts outside the CDR3, is AAGVIQSPRHLIKEKRETATLKCYPIPRHDTVYWYQQGPGQDPQFLISFYEKMQSDKGSIPDRFSAQQFSDYHSELNMSSLELGDSALYFCASSPGKGGLSTLKQYFGPGTRLTVT.

The chain has TRBV27 and TRBJ2-5, with 7 bases that match TRBD1. The germline CDR1 and CDR2 sequences are MNHEY and SMNVEV (reference sequence). V was clipped by 3 bases and J by 0 bases; unmatched bases: 4. This CDR3 spans 15 amino acids. The CDR3 reads CASSLRGLYQETQYF. CDR3 sequence (DNA): TGTGCCAGCAGTTTGAGGGGGCTGTACCAAGAGACCCAGTACTTC.

The J gene is TRBJ1-2, the V gene TRBV5-5; D gene unclear. The V end lost 2 bases, the J end lost 8 bases, and 7 bases lay between the germline ends. In germline, CDR1 is SGHKS, CDR2 YYEKEE (reference sequence). The CDR3 runs 11 residues. CDR3 coding DNA: TGTGCCAGCAGCTTACGGGTGGGCTACACCTTC. This translates into CASSLRVGYTF.

J is TRBJ1-1 and V is TRBV27, with 8 positions matching TRBD1. This CDR3 spans 15 amino acids. Germline V gene data show CDR1 as MNHEY and CDR2 as SMNVEV (reference sequence). The trim removed 5 bases at V and 3 bases at J, leaving 8 bases unmatched. The CDR3 DNA follows: TGTGCCAGCAGTCCGCAGGGGGCTCGGTACACTGAAGCTTTCTTT. The encoded protein is CASSPQGARYTEAFF.

The V call is TRBV3-1 (or the pseudogene TRBV3-2), the J call TRBJ1-3; 7 positions match TRBD1. In germline, CDR1 is LGHDT, CDR2 YNNKEL (reference sequence). J lost 0 bases, V lost 3 bases, and 11 bases had no gene match. The length of the CDR3 is 18 residues. CDR3: CASSQPKGARGSGNTIYF. The CDR3 nucleotides are TGTGCCAGCAGCCAGCCTAAGGGGGCCCGGGGCTCTGGAAACACCATATATTTT.